The 30 T cell receptor beta chains given below trace back to one sample, sequenced in a study of Graves' ophthalmopathy and Graves' hyperthyroidism. Amplification targeted the TCR beta CDR3 regions, with RNA transcripts as the source material. First-round RT-PCR used HTBI primers; second-round multiplex PCR followed. TCRdb re-derived calls from the multiplex PCR reads in MiXCR, one entry per CDR3 protein. The repertoire includes 600,000 to 700,000 distinct CDR3 sequences, about two fifths of them detected once, and roughly 3% sits in the top ten. The sample taken for sequencing was peripheral blood. Receptor source: an adult man with Graves' ophthalmopathy.

Only a few counts were recorded for this clonotype. Mismatch with germline at one junction end may stem from a read error. The J gene is TRBJ2-7, the V gene TRBV10-3; the match to TRBD2 covers 8 bases. CDR1 and CDR2 (germline): ENHRY, SYGVKD. The CDR3 is made up of 16 amino acids. The CDR3 DNA is TGTGCCAGCAGTTACTCTTTCGGGAGGGGGGCCTACGAGCAGTACTTC. Translation gives CASSYSFGRGAYEQYF.

In its sample, this clonotype was seen many times. The chain combines TRBV11-2 with TRBJ1-1; D call uncertain. Trimming pared 5 bases from V and 4 bases from J, leaving 17 bases between. Per the germline V gene, CDR1 is SGHAT and CDR2 is FQNNGV. The CDR3 length is 15 residues. DNA of the CDR3: TGTGCCAGCAGCCGCCGAAGGGTGGGTACCACTGAAGCTTTCTTT. It is translated as CASSRRRVGTTEAFF.

Of note for this clonotype: At one end the junction does not follow the germline gene, possibly because of a read error. V usage is TRBV5-1 and J usage is TRBJ1-3; unclear D gene. CDR1 is SGHRS and CDR2 is YFSETQ in the germline V gene. The CDR3 runs to 16 residues. The CDR3 region is CASSQDRLSSGNSIYF. CDR3 sequence (DNA): TGTGCCAGCAGCCAAGATCGCCTCTCCTCTGGAAACTCCATATATTTT.

This clonotype came up many times. The J gene is TRBJ2-5, the V gene TRBV7-8, with D uncertain. Trimming left V 1 base short and J 3 bases short, with 18 bases between. The germline gives CDR1 SGHVS, CDR2 FQNEAQ. The CDR3 is made up of 17 amino acids. CDR3 loop: CASSLGPRLVSEETQYF. CDR3 coding DNA: TGTGCCAGCAGCTTAGGCCCTCGGCTAGTCTCAGAAGAGACCCAGTACTTC.

This clonotype was counted many times. CDR3 amino acids: CSARATDGRSAYSNQPQHF. For the CDR3, the DNA is TGCAGTGCTAGAGCGACGGACGGGCGAAGCGCCTATAGCAATCAGCCCCAGCATTTT. The rearrangement uses TRBV20-1 and TRBJ1-5, with no clear D. Trimming left V 1 base short and J 0 bases short, with 22 bases between. The CDR3 loop spans 19 amino acids. The germline V gene has CDR1 DFQATT and CDR2 SNEGSKA (reference sequence).

This clonotype was detected once. V and J are TRBV29-1 and TRBJ2-6; a weak D match, TRBD2 (7 bases). V lost 6 bases, J lost 1 base, and 19 bases lay in between. Germline assignment: CDR1 SQVTM and CDR2 ANQGSEA. The CDR3 is made up of 17 amino acids. The CDR3 here is CSVGPGGAKSGANVLTF. The CDR3 DNA sequence: TGCAGCGTCGGACCGGGGGGCGCAAAGTCTGGGGCCAACGTCCTGACTTTC.

This clonotype showed up just a few times. The chain is built from TRBV20-1 and TRBJ2-5, with 12 bases identical to TRBD2. V was pared by 0 bases and J by 1 base, with 12 bases of the junction left unmatched. The CDR3 loop spans 19 amino acids. CDR1 is DFQATT, CDR2 SNEGSKA, per germline (reference sequence). CDR3 in amino acids: CSARDRSMASGGAQETQYF. The CDR3 coding sequence is TGCAGTGCTAGAGACAGGTCAATGGCTAGCGGGGGGGCCCAAGAGACCCAGTACTTC.

Many counts were recorded for this clonotype. The chain combines TRBV2 with TRBJ1-5; D unresolved. The germline gives CDR1 SNHLY, CDR2 FYNNEI. This CDR3 contains 14 residues. With 5 bases removed from V and 0 bases from J, the gap between germline ends came to 8 bases. CDR3: CASSSPDSNQPQHF. The DNA of the CDR3 is TGTGCCAGCAGTTCCCCAGATAGCAATCAGCCCCAGCATTTT.

A single count supports this clonotype. The chain links TRBV15 to TRBJ2-1; D is perhaps TRBD2 (6 bases). The germline gives CDR1 LNHNV, CDR2 YYDKDF (reference sequence). The V and J ends lost 5 bases and 1 base respectively, with 12 bases between them. The length of the CDR3 is 15 residues. The CDR3 nucleotides read TGTGCCACCAGCGCGGGACGAGCTTCCTACAATGAGCAGTTCTTC. Translation: CATSAGRASYNEQFF.

This chain joins TRBV14 and TRBJ2-5; 12 bases match TRBD2. Germline CDR1 is SGHDN and CDR2 is FVKESK. The CDR3 length is 21 residues. V lost 0 bases and J lost 5; bases outside the gene matches: 19. CDR3 bases: TGTGCCAGCAGCCAAGATCGGCCTAGCGGGAGGGCCGGTGAGGTCGGGGAGACCCAGTACTTC. This sequence encodes CASSQDRPSGRAGEVGETQYF.

Many counts were recorded for this clonotype. This rearrangement joins TRBV15 to TRBJ2-7, with D maybe TRBD2 (7 bases). The CDR3 is 14 amino acids. CDR1 and CDR2 from the germline V gene are LNHNV and YYDKDF (reference sequence). The V end lost 4 bases, the J end lost 5 bases, and 15 bases lay between the germline ends. CDR3 residues: CATSKGGSGHEQYF. As DNA, the CDR3 is TGTGCCACCAGCAAGGGGGGGTCGGGACACGAGCAGTACTTC.

The chain's CDR3 is CSARYVAGSSYEQYF. CDR3 DNA: TGCAGTGCTAGATATGTAGCGGGTAGCTCCTACGAGCAGTACTTC. V is TRBV20-1 and J is TRBJ2-7; 7 nucleotides match TRBD2. The CDR3 totals 15 residues. After removal of 2 bases from V and 0 bases from J, the junction contained 7 bases not matched to a gene. CDR1 is DFQATT, CDR2 SNEGSKA, per germline (reference sequence).

A note on this clonotype: The junction shows a germline mismatch at one end, possibly a read error. V gene TRBV7-2 combines with J gene TRBJ2-5, with 9 bases aligning to TRBD1. The germline gives CDR1 SGHTA, CDR2 FQGNSA. The CDR3 has 16 amino acids. The CDR3 sequence: CANSLGDRGYGETQYF. CDR3 DNA: TGTGCCAACAGCTTAGGAGACAGGGGGTATGGGGAGACCCAGTACTTC. Together with reference TRBV7-2 and TRBJ2-5, the CDR3 gives the full variable domain: GAGVSQSPSNKVTEKGKDVELRCDPISGHTALYWYRQSLGQGLEFLIYFQGNSAPDKSGLPSDRFSAERTGGSVSTLTIQRTQQEDSAVYLCANSLGDRGYGETQYFGPGTRLLVL.

CDR3 sequence reads: CASSWRYGGEETQYF. The DNA for the CDR3 is TGTGCCAGCAGCTGGCGGTACGGGGGGGAAGAGACCCAGTACTTC. The rearrangement links TRBV11-2 to TRBJ2-5, with 8 bases lining up with TRBD2. The CDR3 runs 15 residues. Germline trimming cut 4 bases from V and 3 bases from J; bases unmatched to any gene: 7. CDR1 and CDR2 from the germline V gene are SGHAT and FQNNGV.

The chain uses TRBV29-1 and TRBJ1-1; D is unclear. CDR3 length: 15 amino acids. Germline-derived CDR1 and CDR2 are SQVTM and ANQGSEA. The CDR3 DNA reads TGCAGTGCTAGAGATCCTCCGGGCGGAGGCACTGAAGCTTTCTTT. This codes for CSARDPPGGGTEAFF.

The chain has TRBV4-3 and TRBJ2-7, with D maybe TRBD2 (6 bases). Germline-derived CDR1 and CDR2 are LGHNA and YSLEER. The CDR3 covers 14 residues. V was pared by 2 bases and J by 2 bases, with 10 bases between. The CDR3 region is CASSQPRETYEQYF. The CDR3 coding sequence is TGCGCCAGCAGCCAACCCCGGGAGACCTACGAGCAGTACTTC.

The chain employs TRBV29-1 and TRBJ2-7; 7 bases map to TRBD2. Germline CDR1 and CDR2: SQVTM and ANQGSEA. The junction had 14 bases not matched to a gene; V was cut back by 5 bases and J by 7 bases. The CDR3 totals 14 residues. CDR3 bases: TGCAGCGTTAGAGTCGGGACTAAGAACGATGAGCAGTACTTC. It specifies CSVRVGTKNDEQYF.

There are many counts of this clonotype. This may come from a read error, since a much larger clone is one base off. The final CDR3 position lacks the conserved phenylalanine or tryptophan, pointing to a likely read error. J is TRBJ1-1 and V is TRBV29-1; no clear D gene. CDR3 size: 11 residues. CDR1 and CDR2 from the germline V gene are SQVTM and ANQGSEA. Trimming took off 3 bases at V and 1 base at J, with 3 bases between the two ends. CDR3 amino acids: CSVDRNTEAFL. CDR3 DNA: TGCAGCGTTGACAGGAACACTGAAGCTTTCCTT.

The chain recombines TRBV25-1 with TRBJ1-4, with D unresolved. Per the germline V gene, CDR1 is MGHDK and CDR2 is SYGVNS. Between the trimmed V and J ends, which lost 6 bases and 3 bases, there was a span of 17 bases. The CDR3 spans 16 residues. The CDR3 loop is CASSQVRQTANEKLFF. CDR3 nucleotides: TGTGCCAGCAGCCAAGTTAGGCAGACGGCTAATGAAAAACTGTTTTTT.

The V and J genes are TRBV29-1 and TRBJ2-5, with D possibly TRBD2 on 6 matching bases. This CDR3 is 14 amino acids long. The V gene lost 8 bases and the J gene lost 5 bases, with 21 bases spanning the gap. In germline, CDR1 is SQVTM, CDR2 ANQGSEA. The CDR3 region has the DNA TGCAGCCCCGGGAGACTACCCCAATCGGAGACCCAGTACTTC. This encodes CSPGRLPQSETQYF. The full variable domain, completed using reference TRBV29-1 and TRBJ2-5, is SAVISQKPSRDICQRGTSLTIQCQVDSQVTMMFWYRQQPGQSLTLIATANQGSEATYESGFVIDKFPISRPNLTFSTLTVSNMSPEDSSIYLCSPGRLPQSETQYFGPGTRLLVL.

On this clonotype itself: A much larger clone differs by one base, so this may be a read error. CDR3 protein: CAISYSGQNYGYTF. Written as DNA, the CDR3 is TGTGCCATCAGTTACTCCGGGCAGAACTATGGCTACACCTTC. This sequence joins TRBV10-3 and TRBJ1-2, with unresolved D. The germline V gene has CDR1 ENHRY and CDR2 SYGVKD. The CDR3 consists of 14 residues. The V end lost 5 bases, the J end lost 2 bases, and 12 bases lay between the germline ends.

V gene TRBV29-1 combines with J gene TRBJ1-2; a possible D gene is TRBD1 (6 bases). The CDR3 loop spans 12 amino acids. The germline gives CDR1 SQVTM, CDR2 ANQGSEA. The CDR3 protein is CSPGQRDYGYTF. The CDR3 nucleotides are TGCAGTCCTGGACAGCGCGACTATGGCTACACCTTC.

The V gene is TRBV9, the J gene TRBJ2-7; 9 nucleotides align to TRBD1. Trimming at V came to 5 bases and at J to 3 bases, leaving 12 bases not matched to a gene. The length of the CDR3 is 16 residues. CDR1 SGDLS and CDR2 YYNGEE come from the germline V gene. The CDR3 region is CASSYGATGGGYEQYF. The DNA of the CDR3 is TGTGCCAGCAGTTACGGGGCAACAGGGGGCGGCTACGAGCAGTACTTC.

Notes on this clonotype: Germline is not matched at one junction end, which may reflect a read error. V and J are TRBV19 and TRBJ2-5; 7 bases agree with TRBD1. This CDR3 spans 14 amino acids. Germline assignment: CDR1 LNHDA and CDR2 SQIVND (reference sequence). This chain's CDR3 is CASSEGTVQETRYF. The CDR3 DNA reads as TGTGCCAGTAGTGAAGGGACAGTCCAAGAGACCCGGTACTTC.

The rearrangement joins TRBV25-1 to TRBJ2-5; a possible D gene is TRBD2 (6 bases). The DNA end is a closer match to TRBJ2-1, so the J assignment may be wrong. The CDR3 loop spans 13 amino acids. CDR1 is MGHDK, CDR2 SYGVNS, per germline. The CDR3 here is CASRTGASNEQFF. The CDR3 DNA reads as TGTGCCTCGCGGACGGGAGCGTCGAATGAGCAGTTCTTC.

This chain joins TRBV5-1 and TRBJ2-7; 8 positions match TRBD1. The CDR3 is 16 amino acids. J lost 5 bases, V lost 3 bases, and 13 bases had no gene match. Germline loops: CDR1 SGHRS, CDR2 YFSETQ. For the CDR3, the DNA is TGCGCCAGCAGCTGGGATAGGACAGGGTGGATAGACGAGCAGTACTTC. Protein sequence: CASSWDRTGWIDEQYF.

This clonotype was seen a few times. The chain is built from TRBV6-5 and TRBJ1-2, with a tentative D call TRBD1 (6 bases). This CDR3 has 16 residues. Germline values: CDR1 MNHEY, CDR2 SVGAGI. The V end was cut by 0 bases, the J end by 5 bases, with 16 bases between. The CDR3 here is CASSYSYYGQPYGYTF. For the CDR3, the DNA is TGTGCCAGCAGTTACTCGTACTACGGACAGCCTTATGGCTACACCTTC.

This clonotype was seen only a few times. V and J are TRBV10-3 and TRBJ2-7; 10 bases match TRBD1. Germline loops: CDR1 ENHRY, CDR2 SYGVKD. The J segment lost 5 bases and the V segment lost 10 bases, leaving 11 bases of the junction unmatched. This CDR3 spans 14 amino acids. DNA for the CDR3: TGTGCCAGCAGCCAATCTGGGACAGGGGACGAGCAGTACTTC. It specifies CASSQSGTGDEQYF.

The chain uses TRBV6-6 and TRBJ2-7, with 9 bases matching TRBD1. The CDR3 runs 16 residues. CDR1 MNHNY and CDR2 SVGAGI come from the germline V gene (reference sequence). The trim removed 7 bases at V and 1 base at J, leaving 11 bases unmatched. CDR3 residues: CASTSGTGSKSYEQYF. The CDR3 bases are TGTGCCAGCACCTCCGGGACAGGGAGCAAGTCCTACGAGCAGTACTTC.

The J gene is TRBJ1-1, the V gene TRBV20-1, with D possibly TRBD1 on 5 matching bases. The CDR3 is 13 residues long. Looked up from germline, CDR1 is DFQATT and CDR2 is SNEGSKA (reference sequence). Trimming cost V 6 bases and J 1 base, with 12 bases left between them. CDR3 coding DNA: TGCAGTGCCCCGACAGCAGAGAACACTGAAGCTTTCTTT. It is translated as CSAPTAENTEAFF.